Listed below are T cell receptor beta chains from one sample, sequenced in a study of blood T cell repertoires in COVID-19. Some clones are missing from TCRdb's copy, which holds only in-frame ones; the method was immunoSEQ multiplex PCR. The sample has under 300,000 clones, approximately 90% seen once. The sample consisted of PBMCs or T cells enriched from blood (not recorded which). These receptors were collected from a human donor in a cohort exposed to, infected with or recovered from COVID-19 (not recorded which). The donor label of this sample is uncertain. Both conserved end residues are part of each CDR3. The D gene is left open where the match is weak. Size tells how often a clone was seen (once, few, many) or the class of an expanded clone, and some rows leave it out.

NA,TRBJ1-1,TRBV27,NA,TGTGCCAGCAGCCAGACACCGAACACTGAAGCTTTCTTT,CASSQTPNTEAFF
TRBD2,TRBJ2-5,TRBV7-9,once,TGTGCCAGCAGCTTAGGGGCCGGACTAGTAGAGACCCAGTACTTC,CASSLGAGLVETQYF
TRBD1,TRBJ2-7,TRBV7-2,few,TGTGCCAGCAGCTGGGGACAGAGCTACGAGCAGTACTTC,CASSWGQSYEQYF
NA,TRBJ1-5,TRBV7-9,NA,TGTGCCAGCAGCCTAGGGGGGGGCGGCCAGCCCCAGCATTTT,CASSLGGGGQPQHF
TRBD2,TRBJ2-2,TRBV7-3,NA,TGTGCCAGCAGTCGAAGGACTAGCCCCGGCACCGGGGAGCTGTTTTTT,CASSRRTSPGTGELFF
NA,TRBJ1-6,TRBV5-1,NA,TGCGCCAGCAGCTCGGACGGGGTTAATTCACCCCTCCACTTT,CASSSDGVNSPLHF
NA,TRBJ2-3,TRBV18,NA,TGTGCCAGCTCACCCCAAGGAGCGGTCACAGATACGCAGTATTTT,CASSPQGAVTDTQYF
NA,TRBJ1-2,TRBV18,NA,TGTGCCAGCTCACCACCGATGGCGGTGGGTGGCTACACCTTC,CASSPPMAVGGYTF
TRBD1,TRBJ2-1,TRBV19,NA,TGTGCCAGTAGTATGGGGGGAGGACAGGGAGTCGGTGAGCAGTTCTTC,CASSMGGGQGVGEQFF
NA,TRBJ1-1,TRBV19,NA,TGTGCCAGTGGGATTATGGGGCTGGGGGCCACTGAAGCTTTCTTT,CASGIMGLGATEAFF
NA,TRBJ2-6,TRBV7-9,once,TGTGCCAGCAGCTTGGGCAGAACAGGGCTTGGGGCCAACGTCCTGACTTTC,CASSLGRTGLGANVLTF
TRBD2,TRBJ2-3,TRBV7-9,NA,TGTGCCAGCAGCTCCCAAGGGCGGGGGGGCACAGATACGCAGTATTTT,CASSSQGRGGTDTQYF
TRBD1,TRBJ2-2,TRBV5-1,NA,TGCGCCAGCAGCTTGCAGGGGGCGACCGGGGAGCTGTTTTTT,CASSLQGATGELFF
NA,TRBJ1-3,TRBV5-6,NA,TGTGCCAGCAGCTTGGCCGCGGTCTCTGGAAACACCATATATTTT,CASSLAAVSGNTIYF
NA,TRBJ1-1,TRBV2,NA,TGTGCCAGCAGTTACAGTGAAACTGAAGCTTTCTTT,CASSYSETEAFF
NA,TRBJ2-3,TRBV27,NA,TGTGCCAGCAGTTTAAAGGGGGATACGCAGTATTTT,CASSLKGDTQYF
TRBD1,TRBJ1-1,TRBV19,NA,TGTGCCAGTAGTATTCAACAGGGGGCGAACACTGAAGCTTTCTTT,CASSIQQGANTEAFF
NA,TRBJ1-2,TRBV9,few,TGTGCCAGCAGCGTAGCGGGCAGGGTCGGGGGCTACACCTTC,CASSVAGRVGGYTF
NA,TRBJ2-7,TRBV19,NA,TGTGCCAGTAGTATAGGTAAAAGGGGGTTGCTTTACGAGCAGTACTTC,CASSIGKRGLLYEQYF
TRBD1,TRBJ1-2,TRBV9,NA,TGTGCCAGCAGCGAAGGGACAGGGTATGACTATGGCTACACCTTC,CASSEGTGYDYGYTF
NA,TRBJ1-1,TRBV5-4,NA,TGTGCCAGCGGCTCGGGGGGCACTGAAGCTTTCTTT,CASGSGGTEAFF
TRBD2,TRBJ2-5,TRBV28,NA,TGTGCCAGCAGTTTCATCGGGACTAGCGGGGGAGAGACCCAGTACTTC,CASSFIGTSGGETQYF
TRBD1,TRBJ1-4,TRBV30,NA,TGTGCCTGGGGTCCGGGACAGGGCAGTAATGAAAAACTGTTTTTT,CAWGPGQGSNEKLFF
NA,TRBJ1-1,TRBV7-3,NA,TGTGCCAGCAGCCCTAACTCGGGACTCCTGAACACTGAAGCTTTCTTT,CASSPNSGLLNTEAFF
NA,TRBJ2-6,TRBV3-1/TRBV3-2,NA,TGTGCCAGCGGACAGTTAGCAGGGGCCAACGTCCTGACTTTC,CASGQLAGANVLTF
NA,TRBJ1-5,TRBV6-2/TRBV6-3,NA,TGTGCCAGCAGTTTATTGACAGGAGCTAGCAATCAGCCCCAGCATTTT,CASSLLTGASNQPQHF
NA,TRBJ2-3,TRBV6-1,NA,TGTGCCAGCAGTGAAGATATACATTATACGCAGTATTTT,CASSEDIHYTQYF
NA,TRBJ2-3,TRBV14,NA,TGTGCCAGCAGCCACGGGATGGACCTCACAGATACGCAGTATTTT,CASSHGMDLTDTQYF
TRBD1,TRBJ1-1,TRBV28,NA,TGTGCCACCTCCGACAGGGGCAATCTCCTCTTT,CATSDRGNLLF
NA,TRBJ2-2,TRBV11-3,NA,TGTGCCAGCAGCTTTGGCGGGACGAACACCGGGGAGCTGTTTTTT,CASSFGGTNTGELFF
NA,TRBJ1-2,TRBV2,NA,TGTGCCAGCAGCCTCGGACAAGTCTATGGCTACACCTTC,CASSLGQVYGYTF
NA,TRBJ1-6,TRBV19,NA,TGTGCCAGTAGTATTGACAGAGCGGGTGTGTCACCCCTCCACTTT,CASSIDRAGVSPLHF
TRBD1,TRBJ2-7,TRBV5-4,NA,TGTGCCAGCAGTAGGACAGGGCCCACCTACGAGCAGTACTTC,CASSRTGPTYEQYF
NA,TRBJ1-2,TRBV7-2,NA,TGTGCCAGCAGCTTGGTGCCCAGGGAGGGCGGCTACACCTTC,CASSLVPREGGYTF
NA,TRBJ1-1,TRBV27,NA,TGTGCCGTACAGGGGAACACTGAAGCTTTCTTT,CAVQGNTEAFF
NA,TRBJ1-2,TRBV4-2,NA,TGTGCCAGCAGCCAAGTTGAGGCAGCTAACTATGGCTACACCTTC,CASSQVEAANYGYTF
NA,TRBJ2-2,TRBV30,NA,TGTGCCTGGAGTGCCGCGCTAGGAGGCGGGGAGCTGTTTTTT,CAWSAALGGGELFF
TRBD1,TRBJ2-7,TRBV5-6,once,TGTGCCAGCAGGCCGGGACAGGGTTTCTACTACGAGCAGTACTTC,CASRPGQGFYYEQYF
NA,TRBJ1-2,TRBV12-3/TRBV12-4,NA,TGTGCCAGCAGTTTGCACAGGAACTATGGCTACACCTTC,CASSLHRNYGYTF
TRBD1,TRBJ1-1,TRBV9,NA,TGTGCCAGCAGCCCGGGACAGGGGATGGCGAACACTGAAGCTTTCTTT,CASSPGQGMANTEAFF